This section outlines one TCR beta chain sequence together with its context. This sample was included in a study of blood T cell repertoires in COVID-19. The authors' processing: Amplifying reference gene primers gave estimates of nucleated cell counts. Generated by immunoSEQ multiplex PCR, the TCRdb table keeps only in-frame clones and is missing some. That table supplies the V and J calls and clone size; D and trimming were determined from the DNA. The table lists 200,000 to 250,000 clones, approximately 78% of them singletons. This CDR3 has 18 residues. V shed 1 base and J 0 bases; nucleotides not matched to a gene: 7. The germline V gene has CDR1 SGHNT and CDR2 YENEEA. One Seattle source followed patients from active infection through their disease course.

The sequencing input was peripheral blood. V and J are TRBV11-3 and TRBJ2-1; the match to TRBD1 covers 9 bases. This sequence was found in an older woman with COVID-19, enrolled during active disease. For the CDR3, the DNA is TGTGCCAGCAGCTTAGGGACAGGGGTAAGGAGCTCCTACAATGAGCAGTTCTTC. This encodes CASSLGTGVRSSYNEQFF. The full variable domain, with the rest looked up from reference TRBV11-3 and TRBJ2-1, is EAGVVQSPRYKIIEKKQPVAFWCNPISGHNTLYWYLQNLGQGPELLIRYENEEAVDDSQLPKDRFSAERLKGVDSTLKIQPAELGDSAVYLCASSLGTGVRSSYNEQFFGPGTRLTVL.